These 17 T cell receptor beta chains were all obtained from the same sample, sequenced in a study of T cell responses to AZD1222 COVID-19 vaccine. The data were produced by immunoSEQ multiplex PCR, yet TCRdb's version contains in-frame clones alone and is incomplete. The data hold about 60,000 clones, with around 84% observed a single time. The material sequenced was peripheral blood, taken on day 0 of AZD1222 vaccination. All receptors come from an adult in good health.

This chain joins TRBV7-9 and TRBJ1-6; D possibly corresponds to TRBD1 (6 bases). Germline CDR1 is SEHNR and CDR2 is FQNEAQ (reference sequence). The germline V and J ends were trimmed by 1 base and 10 bases, with 17 bases remaining between them. The CDR3 consists of 16 residues. The CDR3 DNA reads TGTGCCAGCAGCTTAGGGGTTATGGGGGCGCAGTCACCCCTCCACTTT. This gives the protein CASSLGVMGAQSPLHF.

V is TRBV9 and J is TRBJ2-2; D gene ambiguous. The V and J ends lost 0 bases and 5 bases respectively, with 8 bases between them. The length of the CDR3 is 14 residues. Germline V gene data show CDR1 as SGDLS and CDR2 as YYNGEE. CDR3 sequence reads: CASSVAPGTGELFF. The CDR3 nucleotides read TGTGCCAGCAGCGTAGCCCCCGGGACCGGGGAGCTGTTTTTT.

This chain joins TRBV15 and TRBJ1-2, with a possible D match to TRBD1 (6 bases). V lost 8 bases, J lost 5 bases, and 15 bases lay in between. The germline V gene encodes CDR1 LNHNV and CDR2 YYDKDF (reference sequence). The CDR3 runs 13 residues. CDR3 residues: CATGAGAVYGYTF. The CDR3 region has the DNA TGTGCCACCGGCGCAGGGGCGGTTTATGGCTACACCTTC.

This chain uses TRBV5-8 with TRBJ1-2, with TRBD1 matching over 8 bases. Germline CDR1 SGHTS, CDR2 YDEGEE. The CDR3 sequence is 12 residues long. J gave up 5 bases and V 4 bases, and 1 base lay outside the gene matches. Here the CDR3 reads CASSRTGYGYTF. The CDR3 DNA reads as TGTGCCAGCAGCCGGACAGGGTATGGCTACACCTTC.

This clone was observed a handful of times. The chain is built from TRBV5-5 and TRBJ2-7; D is perhaps TRBD1 (6 bases). Trimming left V 0 bases short and J 4 bases short, with 11 bases between. This CDR3 has 14 amino acids. Germline V gene data show CDR1 as SGHKS and CDR2 as YYEKEE (reference sequence). The DNA for the CDR3 is TGTGCCAGCAGCTTGGACAGGGCGAGATACGAGCAGTACTTC. Residues: CASSLDRARYEQYF.

The genes are TRBV3-1 (or the pseudogene TRBV3-2) and TRBJ2-2, with D unresolved. V lost 4 bases and J 7 bases, leaving 19 bases between the germline ends. This CDR3 region has 16 residues. The germline V gene has CDR1 LGHDT and CDR2 YNNKEL (reference sequence). CDR3 nucleotide sequence: TGTGCCAGCAGCCTCAGCCCCGCAGGCTCCAACGGGGAGCTGTTTTTT. Protein: CASSLSPAGSNGELFF.

V and J are TRBV10-2 and TRBJ2-7; 10 bases line up with TRBD2. V dropped 10 bases and J dropped 6; count of bases not matched to a gene: 9. The CDR3 runs 13 residues. Germline lookup yields CDR1 WSHSY and CDR2 SAAADI. The CDR3 bases are TGCGCCACCCAAAGCGGGGGGGCATTCGAGCAGTACTTC. Protein sequence: CATQSGGAFEQYF.

The gene calls are TRBV15 and TRBJ2-7; weak D call: TRBD2 (5 bases). The ends were cut back, 0 bases at V and 5 bases at J, with 14 bases in the middle. Germline loops: CDR1 LNHNV, CDR2 YYDKDF (reference sequence). The CDR3 sequence is 15 residues long. For the CDR3, the DNA is TGTGCCACCAGCAGAGATCCGGACTTGGGAGACGAGCAGTACTTC. Translated: CATSRDPDLGDEQYF.

This sequence joins TRBV5-6 and TRBJ2-1; TRBD2 agrees at 12 bases. Germline V gene sequence: CDR1 SGHDT, CDR2 YYEEEE. The CDR3 runs 16 residues. After removal of 3 bases from V and 5 bases from J, the junction contained 6 bases not matched to a gene. CDR3: CASSWSSGGVHNEQFF. The CDR3 DNA sequence: TGTGCCAGCAGCTGGTCTAGCGGGGGGGTTCACAATGAGCAGTTCTTC.

This clone was picked up a small number of times. The gene calls are TRBV6-5 and TRBJ1-2; tentative D call: TRBD1 (5 bases). V was clipped by 4 bases and J by 8 bases, with 20 bases between them. Per germline, CDR1 MNHEY and CDR2 SVGAGI. This CDR3 contains 15 residues. CDR3 sequence reads: CASSSQEDTGFGYTF. CDR3 bases: TGTGCCAGCAGTTCTCAGGAGGATACAGGTTTCGGCTACACCTTC.

The chain carries TRBV6-5 and TRBJ1-2; 7 bases fit TRBD1. The CDR3 runs 14 residues. Germline CDR1 reads MNHEY; CDR2 reads SVGAGI. V was clipped by 3 bases and J by 5 bases; unmatched bases: 6. Written as DNA, the CDR3 is TGTGCCAGCAGTTATTTCCAGGACAGGTATGGCTACACCTTC. This gives the protein CASSYFQDRYGYTF.

The rearrangement uses TRBV28 and TRBJ2-7; 9 nucleotides agree with TRBD1. The CDR3 consists of 13 residues. V lost 10 bases, J lost 6 bases, and 10 bases stayed unmatched. CDR1 and CDR2 from the germline V gene are MDHEN and SYDVKM. The CDR3, as DNA: TGTGCCATAGACAGGGGGTCTTTATCCGAGCAGTACTTC. It translates to CAIDRGSLSEQYF.

This chain connects TRBV6-5 to TRBJ1-5, with TRBD1 as a possible D gene (6 bases). Trimming removed 6 bases from V and 2 bases from J, with 14 bases in between. CDR3 length equals 15 residues. Germline V gives CDR1 MNHEY, CDR2 SVGAGI. DNA for the CDR3: TGTGCCAGCAGCCCCCGACAGGTCGGCAATCAGCCCCAGCATTTT. The encoded protein is CASSPRQVGNQPQHF.

This chain uses TRBV9 with TRBJ2-3, with 9 nucleotides matching TRBD2. Germline-derived CDR1 and CDR2 are SGDLS and YYNGEE. J lost 1 base, V lost 3 bases, and 3 bases had no gene match. The CDR3 loop spans 15 amino acids. Here the CDR3 reads CASSALAGGTDTQYF. DNA of the CDR3: TGTGCCAGCAGCGCCTTAGCGGGGGGCACAGATACGCAGTATTTT.

The chain has TRBV27 and TRBJ2-7; the D gene is possibly TRBD2 (6 bases). The CDR3 runs to 14 residues. In germline, CDR1 is MNHEY, CDR2 SMNVEV (reference sequence). V lost 5 bases and J lost 3, with 14 bases in between. For the CDR3, the DNA is TGTGCCAGCAGTCCTCGACTAGATCTCTACGAGCAGTACTTC. As protein: CASSPRLDLYEQYF.

The CDR3, as DNA: TGTGCTAGTGGTTTGTCGGGGAACTCCTACGAGCAGTACTTC. This sequence encodes CASGLSGNSYEQYF. The chain couples TRBV12-5 to TRBJ2-7, with D possibly TRBD2 on 5 matching bases. Germline values: CDR1 LGHNT, CDR2 FRNRAP. V was trimmed by 2 bases and J by 0 bases, leaving 8 bases between them. This CDR3 is built from 14 residues.

V and J are TRBV2 and TRBJ1-1; no firm D call. CDR1 and CDR2 (germline): SNHLY, FYNNEI. V was pared by 4 bases and J by 0 bases, with 12 bases between. The CDR3 is made up of 15 amino acids. The CDR3 reads CASSATHFMNTEAFF. The DNA for the CDR3 is TGTGCCAGCAGTGCGACACACTTCATGAACACTGAAGCTTTCTTT.